What follows describes a single T cell receptor (beta chain). Its antigen is as yet unknown. These data originate in a study of cytomegalovirus exposure and HLA in healthy donors. Study-level results: The classifier reportedly diagnosed cytomegalovirus status with high specificity and sensitivity.

This CDR3 comprises 15 residues. Unmatched junction bases numbered 4, after V lost 3 bases and J lost 2 bases. CDR1 and CDR2 from the germline V gene are SGHDT and YYEEEE. Profiling relied on immunoSEQ multiplex PCR, and the TCRdb table lists in-frame clones only, not all of them. The sample consists of some 140,000 clones, about 80% of them appearing once. Sequences were obtained from PBMCs. This receptor was identified in a man aged 25 to 45 in good health and CMV-seropositive. The J gene is TRBJ1-2, the V gene TRBV5-6; 10 nucleotides align to TRBD1. The CDR3 nucleotides read TGTGCCAGCAGCTCCGGGGACAGGGGAAACTATGGCTACACCTTC. Protein: CASSSGDRGNYGYTF.